These 23 T cell receptor beta chains share one sample of origin, sequenced in a study of human CD4 T cells and Enterobacteriaceae. Assay used: immunoSEQ multiplex PCR; TCRdb lists only in-frame clones, some missing. Of some 30,000 clones listed, approximately 82% are singletons. All CD4+ cells other than CD45RA+CCR7+CD95- naive cells were sorted as memory, over 95% pure. The sample was memory CD4+ T cells from blood. All receptors come from a human donor in good health.

This clone rates as medium-sized (0.01 to 0.1%). V and J are TRBV6-1 and TRBJ2-7, with TRBD1 matching over 8 bases. The V gene's germline CDR1 is MNHNS and CDR2 SASEGT. CDR3 length: 14 amino acids. V gave up 8 bases and J gave up 0 bases; unmatched junction bases: 6. CDR3 protein: CASWDRSLSYEQYF. CDR3 DNA: TGTGCCAGCTGGGACAGGTCCCTCTCCTACGAGCAGTACTTC.

This clone appeared a single time. The CDR3 DNA is TGTGCCAGCAGTGAATATTGGGGGGCGAACTACAATGAGCAGTTCTTC. This sequence encodes CASSEYWGANYNEQFF. The genes are TRBV25-1 and TRBJ2-1; D may match TRBD1 or TRBD2 (6 bases each). V gave up 0 bases and J gave up 3 bases, with 12 bases separating them. The length of the CDR3 is 16 residues. Germline V gene lookup returns CDR1 MGHDK and CDR2 SYGVNS.

The gene calls are TRBV29-1 and TRBJ1-1; 7 bases agree with TRBD1. CDR1 is SQVTM and CDR2 is ANQGSEA in the germline V gene. J gave up 2 bases and V 5 bases, and 5 bases lay outside the gene matches. The CDR3 totals 13 residues. CDR3 loop: CSVSQGINTEAFF. CDR3 nucleotides: TGCAGCGTTTCACAGGGGATTAACACTGAAGCTTTCTTT.

The table lists this clone with a few counts. The chain carries TRBV7-2 and TRBJ2-7; D is possibly TRBD1 or TRBD2 (5 bases each). The CDR3 contains 16 residues. V lost 2 bases and J 2 bases, leaving 16 bases between the germline ends. Germline CDR1 reads SGHTA; CDR2 reads FQGNSA. CDR3 sequence: CASSLRGGSVTYEQYF. DNA of the CDR3: TGTGCCAGCAGCTTAAGGGGCGGTAGCGTTACCTACGAGCAGTACTTC.

This chain links TRBV4-1 with TRBJ2-2; 9 bases agree with TRBD1. The CDR3 extends over 18 amino acids. The junction had 9 bases not matched to a gene; V was cut back by 2 bases and J by 2 bases. Germline V lookup: CDR1 MGHRA, CDR2 YSYEKL. The CDR3: CASSQYALGQGNTGELFF. The CDR3 DNA sequence: TGCGCCAGCAGCCAATATGCCTTGGGACAGGGAAACACCGGGGAGCTGTTTTTT.

The chain links TRBV7-9 to TRBJ2-5, with 8 bases matching TRBD2. The CDR3 extends over 14 amino acids. Unmatched junction bases numbered 6, after V lost 5 bases and J lost 4 bases. The V gene's germline CDR1 is SEHNR and CDR2 FQNEAQ (reference sequence). The CDR3 coding sequence is TGTGCCAGCAGCAGGGCGGGAGGAGGAGAGACCCAGTACTTC. Its translation: CASSRAGGGETQYF.

The chain couples TRBV5-1 to TRBJ2-3; D is uncertain. CDR3 length equals 15 residues. With 4 bases removed from V and 6 bases from J, the gap between germline ends came to 18 bases. CDR1 SGHRS and CDR2 YFSETQ come from the germline V gene. The CDR3 is CASSPMTSTSDTQYF. The CDR3 DNA sequence: TGCGCCAGCAGCCCAATGACAAGTACGTCCGATACGCAGTATTTT.

This sequence joins TRBV5-1 and TRBJ2-1, with TRBD2 matching 7 bases. Unmatched junction bases numbered 13, after V lost 0 bases and J lost 4 bases. Germline V gene data show CDR1 as SGHRS and CDR2 as YFSETQ. The CDR3 covers 18 residues. The CDR3 loop reads CASSLAVTSESTYNEQFF. The CDR3 nucleotides read TGCGCCAGCAGCTTGGCGGTAACTAGCGAGAGTACTTACAATGAGCAGTTCTTC.

The CDR3 sequence is CASSLMQSTDTQYF. CDR3 in DNA: TGTGCCAGCAGCTTAATGCAGAGCACAGATACGCAGTATTTT. This chain joins TRBV7-3 and TRBJ2-3; no clear D. V was shortened by 1 base and J by 0 bases, with 5 bases between the two germline ends. CDR3 size: 14 residues. The germline V gene has CDR1 SGHTA and CDR2 FQGTGA.

The chain uses TRBV9 and TRBJ1-3; possibly TRBD1 for D (5 bases). CDR3 size: 15 residues. V was cut by 4 bases and J by 0 bases, with 11 bases left in between. Germline values: CDR1 SGDLS, CDR2 YYNGEE. The CDR3 spells CASSPRDDSGNTIYF. The CDR3 nucleotides are TGTGCCAGCAGCCCTCGGGACGACTCTGGAAACACCATATATTTT.

V and J are TRBV11-2 and TRBJ2-3; perhaps TRBD1 as D (6 bases). The CDR3 totals 16 residues. The germline gives CDR1 SGHAT, CDR2 FQNNGV. Trimming left V 2 bases short and J 4 bases short, with 16 bases between. Here the CDR3 reads CASSLSGGGFPDTQYF. The CDR3, as DNA: TGTGCCAGCAGCTTAAGTGGGGGCGGTTTCCCAGATACGCAGTATTTT.

Only one count was recorded for this clone. This rearrangement joins TRBV27 to TRBJ2-1; D gene unclear. The V gene's germline CDR1 is MNHEY and CDR2 SMNVEV (reference sequence). Trimming took 5 bases from V and 11 from J, leaving 13 bases between them. This CDR3 has 12 residues. CDR3: CASSRDRVKQFF. The DNA of the CDR3 is TGTGCCAGCAGTCGTGACCGAGTTAAGCAGTTCTTC.

This clone was seen a single time. The genes are TRBV25-1 and TRBJ1-4; D remains unclear. Looked up from germline, CDR1 is MGHDK and CDR2 is SYGVNS. CDR3 size: 15 residues. Trimming pared 2 bases from V and 5 bases from J, leaving 12 bases between. CDR3 bases: TGTGCCAGCAGTGAAAGGGATTCACTCAATGAAAAACTGTTTTTT. Translation: CASSERDSLNEKLFF.

This chain joins TRBV6-6 and TRBJ2-1; possible D gene TRBD2, 5 bases. There are 14 residues in the CDR3. Between the trimmed V and J ends, which lost 6 bases and 0 bases, there was a span of 9 bases. Germline loops: CDR1 MNHNY, CDR2 SVGAGI (reference sequence). CDR3 DNA: TGTGCCAGCAGAAATGACTACTCCTACAATGAGCAGTTCTTC. Its translation is CASRNDYSYNEQFF.

This clone has just one count. The gene calls are TRBV4-1 and TRBJ2-5; D may be TRBD2 (5 bases). CDR3 length: 15 amino acids. Looked up from germline, CDR1 is MGHRA and CDR2 is YSYEKL. Trimming pared 4 bases from V and 0 bases from J, leaving 12 bases between. The CDR3 region is CASSLGSGNQETQYF. The CDR3, as DNA: TGCGCCAGCAGCCTGGGGAGCGGAAACCAAGAGACCCAGTACTTC.

The sample holds a few counts of this clone. The chain combines TRBV2 with TRBJ2-1; the match to TRBD2 covers 8 bases. The CDR3 consists of 17 residues. The germline CDR1 and CDR2 sequences are SNHLY and FYNNEI. Germline trimming cut 8 bases from V and 2 bases from J; bases unmatched to any gene: 14. CDR3 bases: TGTGCCAGCCGGAGAAGCGGGAGCGGGGCCACCTACAATGAGCAGTTCTTC. Protein product: CASRRSGSGATYNEQFF.

V gene TRBV5-1 combines with J gene TRBJ2-7; D may match TRBD1 or TRBD2 (5 bases each). This CDR3 region has 13 residues. V was cut by 1 base and J by 2 bases, with 7 bases left in between. From germline, CDR1 is SGHRS and CDR2 YFSETQ. The CDR3 DNA sequence: TGCGCCAGCAGCTTGCGAGGGGCCTACGAGCAGTACTTC. Its protein is CASSLRGAYEQYF.

V and J are TRBV5-1 and TRBJ2-1, with 8 positions matching TRBD2. V gave up 0 bases and J gave up 12 bases; unmatched junction bases: 5. Per the germline V gene, CDR1 is SGHRS and CDR2 is YFSETQ. The CDR3 is 13 residues long. CDR3: CASSLGLAGRQFF. In nucleotides, the CDR3 is TGCGCCAGCAGCTTGGGCCTAGCGGGTAGGCAGTTCTTC.

The chain joins TRBV5-6 to TRBJ2-2; D gene unclear. CDR1 and CDR2 from the germline V gene are SGHDT and YYEEEE. Trimming pared 4 bases from V and 0 bases from J, leaving 13 bases between. The CDR3 length is 16 residues. This CDR3 reads CASSAVGRTNTGELFF. CDR3 nucleotides: TGTGCCAGCAGCGCCGTTGGGCGGACGAACACCGGGGAGCTGTTTTTT.

The V gene is TRBV5-1, the J gene TRBJ2-1; D is perhaps TRBD1 (5 bases). The CDR3 sequence is 13 residues long. The V end lost 4 bases, the J end lost 3 bases, and 8 bases lay between the germline ends. CDR1 is SGHRS and CDR2 is YFSETQ in the germline V gene. This CDR3 reads CASSIQGYNEQFF. CDR3 sequence (DNA): TGCGCCAGCAGCATTCAGGGCTACAATGAGCAGTTCTTC.

The V and J genes are TRBV10-3 and TRBJ1-2; TRBD1 might be the D (6 bases). CDR1 ENHRY and CDR2 SYGVKD come from the germline V gene. Trimming removed 7 bases from V and 2 bases from J, with 26 bases in between. CDR3 length: 18 residues. This chain's CDR3 is CAITVVFRTVDSNYGYTF. The CDR3 bases are TGTGCCATCACGGTTGTCTTTAGGACAGTAGATTCGAACTATGGCTACACCTTC.

The rearrangement uses TRBV18 and TRBJ1-5, with D possibly TRBD1 on 6 matching bases. The CDR3 sequence is 14 residues long. Trimming stripped 3 bases from V and 11 bases from J, with 17 bases between. CDR1 is KGHSH and CDR2 is LQKENI in the germline V gene. Written as DNA, the CDR3 is TGTGCCAGCTCACCGGACAGCCTTCGGTCGGCCCAGCATTTT. This codes for CASSPDSLRSAQHF.

The chain joins TRBV15 to TRBJ2-7; D may be TRBD2 (5 bases). The CDR3 spans 18 residues. Per the germline V gene, CDR1 is LNHNV and CDR2 is YYDKDF (reference sequence). Between the trimmed V and J ends, which lost 0 bases and 4 bases, there was a span of 22 bases. The CDR3 DNA sequence: TGTGCCACCAGCAGAGATCTCGGGCTAGTTGCATCGGGATACGAGCAGTACTTC. This sequence encodes CATSRDLGLVASGYEQYF.